These T cell receptor beta chains were read from a single sample in a study of vaccination and CD4 T cells after COVID-19. No cognate antigen is known for these TCRs. TCRdb reanalysed the PCR reads using MiXCR and keeps one entry per CDR3 protein. The top ten hold around 9.6% of the sample, which has nearly 15,000 distinct CDR3 sequences, roughly 80% seen once. Sequencing used CD4+ T cells from blood, cultured in vitro, obtained after SARS-CoV-2 vaccination. The receptor set was obtained from a human donor who received a COVID-19 vaccine. Both conserved end residues are part of each CDR3. The D gene is left open where the match is weak. The size entry is marked missing in some rows and otherwise reads once, few, many or a size class.

D	J	V	size	length	CDR3	DNA
-	TRBJ1-5	TRBV6-1	-	14	CASRAGYSNQPQHF	TGTGCCAGCAGAGCCGGGTATAGCAATCAGCCCCAGCATTTT
-	TRBJ1-2	TRBV5-6	-	11	CASSLHQGYTF	TGTGCCAGCAGCTTGCATCAGGGCTACACCTTC
-	TRBJ1-2	TRBV19	-	13	CASSPYGADGYTF	TGTGCCAGTAGTCCTTATGGGGCAGATGGCTACACCTTC
TRBD2	TRBJ2-2	TRBV20-1	-	18	CSARDPTSGGHNTGELFF	TGCAGTGCTAGAGACCCGACTAGCGGGGGGCACAACACCGGGGAGCTGTTTTTT
-	TRBJ2-3	TRBV7-3	-	14	CASSREGREDTQYF	TGTGCCAGCAGCCGCGAGGGGCGTGAGGATACGCAGTATTTT
-	TRBJ1-1	TRBV2	-	14	CASSEDASNTEAFF	TGTGCCAGCAGTGAAGATGCTTCGAACACTGAAGCTTTCTTT
TRBD2	TRBJ2-1	TRBV7-2	-	14	CASSFRGAYNEQFF	TGTGCCAGCAGCTTCCGGGGGGCCTACAATGAGCAGTTCTTC
-	TRBJ2-5	TRBV24-1	-	13	CATSAEYQETQYF	TGTGCCACCAGTGCCGAGTACCAAGAGACCCAGTACTTC
-	TRBJ1-6	TRBV6-5	-	16	CASSLPSRDNSSPLHF	TGTGCCAGCAGTTTACCAAGCCGGGACAATTCTTCACCCCTCCACTTT
TRBD2	TRBJ2-7	TRBV20-1	-	15	CSASLAGGTFYEQYF	TGCAGTGCATCCCTAGCGGGAGGTACTTTCTACGAGCAGTACTTC
TRBD1	TRBJ1-1	TRBV2	-	13	CASSRQGTAEAFF	TGTGCCAGCAGCCGACAGGGAACAGCTGAAGCTTTCTTT
-	TRBJ2-3	TRBV7-2	few	14	CASLTSFSTDTQYF	TGTGCCAGCCTAACCTCATTTAGCACAGATACGCAGTATTTT
-	TRBJ1-1	TRBV12-3/TRBV12-4	-	16	CASSLRVGAQNTEAFF	TGTGCCAGCAGTTTAAGGGTGGGGGCCCAGAACACTGAAGCTTTCTTT
TRBD1	TRBJ1-5	TRBV6-4	-	16	CASSDRDRVFNQPQHF	TGTGCCAGCAGTGACAGGGACAGGGTCTTCAATCAGCCCCAGCATTTT
-	TRBJ1-2	TRBV12-3/TRBV12-4	-	16	CASSLGRSRQDYGYTF	TGTGCCAGCAGTTTAGGGAGGAGCCGACAGGACTATGGCTACACCTTC
-	TRBJ2-3	TRBV7-2	-	15	CASSLGPSSTDTQYF	TGTGCCAGCAGCTTAGGGCCTAGCTCCACAGATACGCAGTATTTT
TRBD2	TRBJ2-3	TRBV12-3/TRBV12-4	-	17	CASSPDRLAGGTDTQYF	TGTGCCAGCAGTCCGGACCGACTAGCGGGGGGCACAGATACGCAGTATTTT
TRBD2	TRBJ2-3	TRBV5-4	once	15	CASSLGRGFTDTQYF	TGTGCCAGCAGCTTGGGGCGGGGGTTCACAGATACGCAGTATTTT
-	TRBJ1-5	TRBV6-5	-	18	CASSYIGQGRRSNQPQHF	TGTGCCAGCAGTTATATCGGGCAGGGCAGGAGGAGCAATCAGCCCCAGCATTTT
-	TRBJ1-2	TRBV2	-	16	CASSADHREANYGYTF	TGTGCCAGCAGTGCGGACCACAGGGAAGCTAACTATGGCTACACCTTC
TRBD2	TRBJ2-5	TRBV7-2	-	16	CASSRSRGGPQETQYF	TGTGCCAGCAGCCGTTCGCGGGGGGGGCCCCAAGAGACCCAGTACTTC
-	TRBJ2-1	TRBV11-3	-	15	CASSRGRSSYNEQFF	TGTGCCAGCAGTAGAGGACGGAGCTCCTACAATGAGCAGTTCTTC
-	TRBJ2-5	TRBV6-1	few	13	CASRREVGETQYF	TGTGCCAGCAGGAGGGAGGTGGGAGAGACCCAGTACTTC
-	TRBJ1-5	TRBV24-1	-	15	CATRDRGGGNQPQHF	TGTGCCACCAGAGACAGAGGAGGTGGCAATCAGCCCCAGCATTTT
TRBD2	TRBJ2-2	TRBV7-8	-	15	CASRASGGRTGELFF	TGTGCCAGCAGGGCTAGCGGGGGTCGCACCGGGGAGCTGTTTTTT
-	TRBJ1-2	TRBV30	-	12	CAWNRGDHGYTF	TGTGCCTGGAATAGGGGGGACCATGGCTACACCTTC
-	TRBJ1-2	TRBV20-1	-	13	CSAREFKGYGYTF	TGCAGTGCTAGGGAGTTCAAGGGTTATGGCTACACCTTC
-	TRBJ1-6	TRBV7-9	-	15	CASSLPDSHNSPLHF	TGTGCCAGCAGCTTACCCGACAGCCATAATTCACCCCTCCACTTT
-	TRBJ2-5	TRBV10-1	-	14	CASSQQGPMETQYF	TGCGCCAGCAGTCAACAGGGACCCATGGAGACCCAGTACTTC
-	TRBJ1-6	TRBV30	-	15	CACPGRASGNSPLHF	TGTGCCTGCCCAGGACGGGCGAGTGGTAATTCACCCCTCCACTTT
-	TRBJ2-6	TRBV7-8	-	17	CASSLHPPGTGANVLTF	TGTGCCAGCAGCCTTCATCCTCCGGGTACTGGGGCCAACGTCCTGACTTTC
TRBD1	TRBJ2-5	TRBV7-8	-	18	CASSPTSWGDRDGETQYF	TGTGCCAGCAGCCCTACTTCATGGGGGGACAGGGACGGGGAGACCCAGTACTTC
TRBD1	TRBJ1-2	TRBV24-1	-	17	CATSDFPGTGGAEGYTF	TGTGCCACCAGTGATTTTCCCGGGACAGGGGGCGCAGAGGGCTACACCTTC
TRBD2	TRBJ2-5	TRBV20-1	-	14	CSARGTSGAETQYF	TGCAGTGCTAGAGGGACTAGCGGGGCCGAGACCCAGTACTTC
-	TRBJ1-5	TRBV27	-	13	CASSLVGNQPQHF	TGTGCCAGCAGTTTAGTAGGCAATCAGCCCCAGCATTTT
-	TRBJ2-5	TRBV5-1	few	13	CASSLGLQETQYF	TGCGCCAGCAGCTTGGGACTACAAGAGACCCAGTACTTC
-	TRBJ2-5	TRBV20-1	-	14	CSARDASPQETQYF	TGCAGTGCTAGAGATGCCAGCCCCCAAGAGACCCAGTACTTC
-	TRBJ1-5	TRBV24-1	-	14	CATRASGYGQPQHF	TGTGCCACCAGAGCTTCAGGGTATGGTCAGCCCCAGCATTTT
TRBD1	TRBJ1-2	TRBV7-2	few	15	CASSLGQDNNYGYTF	TGTGCCAGCAGCCTAGGACAGGACAACAACTATGGCTACACCTTC
-	TRBJ1-2	TRBV19	-	18	CASSRSSGALPFGGGYTF	TGTGCCAGTAGCCGGTCTTCAGGGGCCCTTCCCTTTGGGGGGGGCTACACCTTC
-	TRBJ1-2	TRBV2	-	15	CASSEVGRDDYGYTF	TGTGCCAGCAGTGAAGTTGGCAGGGATGACTATGGCTACACCTTC
-	TRBJ2-7	TRBV5-4	-	15	CASSLGGAISYEQYF	TGTGCCAGCAGCTTGGGGGGGGCCATCTCCTACGAGCAGTACTTC
-	TRBJ2-3	TRBV20-1	few	15	CSARPGGRGTDTQYF	TGCAGTGCTAGACCCGGGGGGCGAGGCACAGATACGCAGTATTTT
-	TRBJ2-2	TRBV2	-	15	CASSGYRGGTGELFF	TGTGCCAGCAGTGGCTACAGGGGGGGAACCGGGGAGCTGTTTTTT
TRBD1	TRBJ2-7	TRBV12-5	few	15	CASGLGTASSYEQYF	TGTGCTAGTGGTCTCGGGACAGCGAGCTCCTACGAGCAGTACTTC
-	TRBJ2-7	TRBV2	-	15	CASSEDTELTYEQYF	TGTGCCAGCAGTGAAGACACCGAACTAACATACGAGCAGTACTTC
TRBD1	TRBJ2-2	TRBV20-1	-	14	CSASTGFDTGELFF	TGCAGTGCATCGACAGGGTTCGACACCGGGGAGCTGTTTTTT
-	TRBJ2-1	TRBV12-5	-	15	CASGLVRRQVHEQFF	TGTGCTAGTGGTTTGGTACGGAGACAGGTTCATGAGCAGTTCTTC
TRBD1	TRBJ1-2	TRBV2	-	14	CASSGDRFNYGYTF	TGTGCCAGCAGTGGGGACAGATTCAACTATGGCTACACCTTC